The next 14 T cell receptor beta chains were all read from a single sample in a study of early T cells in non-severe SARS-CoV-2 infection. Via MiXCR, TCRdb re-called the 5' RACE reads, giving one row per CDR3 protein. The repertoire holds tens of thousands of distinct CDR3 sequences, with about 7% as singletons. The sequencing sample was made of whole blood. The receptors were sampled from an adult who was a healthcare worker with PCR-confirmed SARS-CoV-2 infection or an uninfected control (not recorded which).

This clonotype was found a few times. The CDR3 sequence: CSARGWGLAGVYEQYF. CDR3 DNA sequence: TGCAGTGCTAGAGGCTGGGGACTAGCGGGGGTCTACGAGCAGTACTTC. V usage is TRBV20-1 and J usage is TRBJ2-7; 14 bases agree with TRBD2. The CDR3 has 16 residues. Germline V gene lookup returns CDR1 DFQATT and CDR2 SNEGSKA (reference sequence). V gave up 1 base and J gave up 3 bases; unmatched junction bases: 5.

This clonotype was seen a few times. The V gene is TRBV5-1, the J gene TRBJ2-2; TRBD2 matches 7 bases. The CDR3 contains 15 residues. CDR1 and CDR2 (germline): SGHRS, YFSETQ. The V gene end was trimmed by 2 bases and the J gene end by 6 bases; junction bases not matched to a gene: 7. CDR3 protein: CASSLRTSGAGELFF. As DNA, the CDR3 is TGCGCCAGCAGCTTAAGGACGAGCGGGGCCGGGGAGCTGTTTTTT.

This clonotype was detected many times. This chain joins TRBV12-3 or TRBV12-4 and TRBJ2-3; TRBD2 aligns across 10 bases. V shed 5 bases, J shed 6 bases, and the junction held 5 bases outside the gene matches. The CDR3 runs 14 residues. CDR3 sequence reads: CASSAAGGTDTQYF. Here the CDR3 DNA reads TGTGCCAGCAGTGCAGCGGGGGGGACTGATACGCAGTATTTT.

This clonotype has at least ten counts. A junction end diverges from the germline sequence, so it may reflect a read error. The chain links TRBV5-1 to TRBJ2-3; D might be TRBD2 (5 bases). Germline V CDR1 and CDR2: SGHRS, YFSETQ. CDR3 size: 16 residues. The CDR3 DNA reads TGCGCCAGCACCTTGGGAGTGCCAGCACAAACAGATACGCAGTATTTT. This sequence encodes CASTLGVPAQTDTQYF.

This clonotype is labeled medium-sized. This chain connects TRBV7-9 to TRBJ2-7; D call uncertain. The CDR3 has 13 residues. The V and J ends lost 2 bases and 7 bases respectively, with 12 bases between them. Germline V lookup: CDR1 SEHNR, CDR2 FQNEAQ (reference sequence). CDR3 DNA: TGTGCCAGCAGCTTAACGGCGGCCGGAGAGCAGTACTTC. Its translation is CASSLTAAGEQYF.

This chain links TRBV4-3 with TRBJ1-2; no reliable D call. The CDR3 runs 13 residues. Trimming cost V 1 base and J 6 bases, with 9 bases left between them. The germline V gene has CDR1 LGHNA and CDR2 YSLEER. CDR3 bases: TGCGCCAGCAGCCAAGCTGGGAGGCATGGCTACACCTTC. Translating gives CASSQAGRHGYTF.

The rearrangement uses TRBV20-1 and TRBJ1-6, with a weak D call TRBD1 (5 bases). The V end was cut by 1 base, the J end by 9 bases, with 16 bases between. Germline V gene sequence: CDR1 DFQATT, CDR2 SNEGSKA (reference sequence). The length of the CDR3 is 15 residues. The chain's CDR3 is CSARGQRSQFSPLHF. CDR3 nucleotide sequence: TGCAGTGCTAGAGGACAGAGGTCGCAATTTTCACCCCTCCACTTT.

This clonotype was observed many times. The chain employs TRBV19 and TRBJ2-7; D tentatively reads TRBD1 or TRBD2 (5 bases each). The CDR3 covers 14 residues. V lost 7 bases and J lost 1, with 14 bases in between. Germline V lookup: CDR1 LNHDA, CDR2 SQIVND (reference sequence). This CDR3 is CASMPGTVSYEQYF. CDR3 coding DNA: TGTGCCAGTATGCCCGGGACGGTATCCTACGAGCAGTACTTC.

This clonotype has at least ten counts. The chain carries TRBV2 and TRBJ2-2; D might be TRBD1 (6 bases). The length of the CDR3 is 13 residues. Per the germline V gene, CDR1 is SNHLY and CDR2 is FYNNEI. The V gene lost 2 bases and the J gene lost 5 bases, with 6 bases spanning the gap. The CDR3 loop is CASSEQGTGELFF. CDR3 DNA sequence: TGTGCCAGCAGTGAACAGGGGACCGGGGAGCTGTTTTTT.

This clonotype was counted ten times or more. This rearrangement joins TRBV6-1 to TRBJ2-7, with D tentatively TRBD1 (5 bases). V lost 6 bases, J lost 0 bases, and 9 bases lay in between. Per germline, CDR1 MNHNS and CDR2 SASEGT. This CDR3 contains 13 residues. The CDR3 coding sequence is TGTGCCAGCAGACAGGTTAGCTCCTACGAGCAGTACTTC. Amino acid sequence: CASRQVSSYEQYF.

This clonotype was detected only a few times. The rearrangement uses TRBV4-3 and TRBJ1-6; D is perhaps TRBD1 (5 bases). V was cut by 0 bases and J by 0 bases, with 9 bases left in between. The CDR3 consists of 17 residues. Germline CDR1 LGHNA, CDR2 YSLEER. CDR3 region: CASSQDAGSSYNSPLHF. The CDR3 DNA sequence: TGCGCCAGCAGCCAAGATGCAGGGAGCTCCTATAATTCACCCCTCCACTTT.

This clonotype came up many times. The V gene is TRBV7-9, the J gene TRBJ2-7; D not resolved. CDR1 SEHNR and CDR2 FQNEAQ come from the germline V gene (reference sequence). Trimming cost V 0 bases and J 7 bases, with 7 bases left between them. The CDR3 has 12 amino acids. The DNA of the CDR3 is TGTGCCAGCAGCTTAGCGGCAGTTGAGCAGTACTTC. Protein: CASSLAAVEQYF.

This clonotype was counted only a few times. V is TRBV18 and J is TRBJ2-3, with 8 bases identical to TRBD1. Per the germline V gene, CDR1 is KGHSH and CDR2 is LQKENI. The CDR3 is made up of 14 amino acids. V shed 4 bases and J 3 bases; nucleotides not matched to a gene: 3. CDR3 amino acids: CASSHRQGTDTQYF. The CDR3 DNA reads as TGTGCCAGCTCACACAGACAGGGGACAGATACGCAGTATTTT.

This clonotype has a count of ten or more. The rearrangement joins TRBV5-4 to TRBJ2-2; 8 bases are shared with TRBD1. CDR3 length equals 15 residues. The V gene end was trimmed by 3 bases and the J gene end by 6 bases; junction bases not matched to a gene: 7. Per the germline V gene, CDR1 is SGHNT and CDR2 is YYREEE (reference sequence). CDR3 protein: CASSSGTGWAGELFF. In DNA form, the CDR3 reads TGTGCCAGCAGCTCCGGGACAGGCTGGGCCGGGGAGCTGTTTTTT.